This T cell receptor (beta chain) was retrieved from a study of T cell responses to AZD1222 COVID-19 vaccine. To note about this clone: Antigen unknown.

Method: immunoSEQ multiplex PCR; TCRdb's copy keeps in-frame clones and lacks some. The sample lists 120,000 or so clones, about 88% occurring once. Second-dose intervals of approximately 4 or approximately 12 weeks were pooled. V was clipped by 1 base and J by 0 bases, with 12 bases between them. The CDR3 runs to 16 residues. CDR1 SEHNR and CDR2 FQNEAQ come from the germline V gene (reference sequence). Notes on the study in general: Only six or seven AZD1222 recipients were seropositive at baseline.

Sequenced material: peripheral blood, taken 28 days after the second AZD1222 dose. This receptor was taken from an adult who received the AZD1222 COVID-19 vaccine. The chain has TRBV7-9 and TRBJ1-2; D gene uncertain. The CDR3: CASSLVVQFTNYGYTF. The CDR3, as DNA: TGTGCCAGCAGCTTAGTAGTCCAGTTTACTAACTATGGCTACACCTTC.